The rows below give T cell receptor beta chains drawn from one sample of a study of blood T cells in healthy people across ages. One entry per CDR3 protein results from TCRdb running MiXCR on the 5' RACE reads. The sample holds some 710,000 distinct CDR3 sequences, around 50% seen once. Sequenced sample: blood. The receptors stem from a man older than 75 in good health. The CDR3 runs from the conserved cysteine through the conserved F or W. The D gene is left open where the match is weak. Clone size is given for some rows only: seen once, a few or many times, or a class if the clone is expanded.

size	J	V	D	CDR3	DNA
many	TRBJ2-6	TRBV24-1	NA	CATSDLRSDGANVLTF	TGTGCCACCAGTGATTTGAGGTCTGACGGGGCCAACGTCCTGACTTTC
few	TRBJ2-5	TRBV28	NA	CASTPPPGRVQYF	TGTGCCAGCACTCCGCCCCCCGGGCGGGTGCAGTACTTC
NA	TRBJ2-5	TRBV7-9	NA	CASSSSSGNQETQYF	TGTGCCAGCAGCTCCAGTTCGGGGAACCAAGAGACCCAGTACTTC
few	TRBJ2-3	TRBV6-2/TRBV6-3	TRBD2	CASTLSGRINTQYF	TGTGCCAGCACCCTTAGCGGGAGGATTAATACGCAGTATTTT
few	TRBJ2-7	TRBV3-1	NA	CASSQGQGSEQYF	TGTGCCAGCAGCCAAGGCCAGGGTAGCGAGCAGTACTTC
few	TRBJ2-4	TRBV28	NA	CASSLVVYIQYF	TGTGCCAGCAGTTTAGTGGTGTACATTCAGTACTTC
NA	TRBJ1-5	TRBV27	TRBD1	CASSHDGGGQPQHF	TGTGCCAGCAGCCACGATGGAGGGGGCCAGCCCCAGCATTTT
NA	TRBJ1-6	TRBV20-1	NA	CSARDLNDGSGSYNSPLHF	TGCAGTGCTAGAGATCTTAATGACGGTAGCGGCTCCTATAATTCACCCCTCCACTTT
NA	TRBJ2-4	TRBV21-1	NA	CASSLSGEFKNIQYF	TGTGCCAGCAGCCTATCGGGGGAATTCAAAAACATTCAGTACTTC
NA	TRBJ2-3	TRBV27	TRBD1	CASSPLRQGDYVPTDTQYF	TGTGCCAGCAGTCCCCTTAGACAGGGCGATTATGTCCCCACAGATACGCAGTATTTT
NA	TRBJ2-1	TRBV7-2	TRBD2	CTSSLVGRGYNEQFF	TGTACCAGCAGCTTAGTTGGGAGGGGTTACAATGAGCAGTTCTTC
NA	TRBJ1-2	TRBV11-2	TRBD1	CASSLDRDRGYTF	TGTGCCAGCAGCTTAGATCGGGACAGGGGATACACCTTC
few	TRBJ2-5	TRBV7-9	NA	CASSPQEKETQYF	TGTGCCAGCAGCCCACAGGAGAAAGAGACCCAGTACTTC
NA	TRBJ2-1	TRBV5-4	TRBD2	CASSLVLAGGKDEQFF	TGTGCCAGCAGCTTGGTGCTAGCGGGAGGGAAGGATGAGCAGTTCTTC
NA	TRBJ2-1	TRBV4-1	TRBD2	CASSPHSGGSSYNEQFF	TGCGCCAGCAGCCCCCATAGCGGGGGCAGCTCCTACAATGAGCAGTTCTTC
NA	TRBJ1-4	TRBV4-2	NA	CASSPFHNEKLFF	TGTGCCAGCAGCCCTTTTCATAATGAAAAACTGTTTTTT
few	TRBJ2-2	TRBV4-3	NA	CASSQDTLAANTGELFF	TGCGCCAGCAGCCAAGATACGCTAGCCGCGAACACCGGGGAGCTGTTTTTT
NA	TRBJ2-7	TRBV6-6	NA	CATTGLGTYEQYF	TGTGCCACCACAGGGTTGGGGACCTACGAGCAGTACTTC
NA	TRBJ2-2	TRBV19	TRBD2	CACRLADTGELFF	TGTGCCTGCAGGCTAGCGGACACCGGGGAGCTGTTTTTT
few	TRBJ2-6	TRBV5-1	NA	CASSPVRSGANVLTF	TGCGCCAGCAGCCCGGTCCGTTCTGGGGCCAACGTCCTGACTTTC
many	TRBJ1-3	TRBV29-1	TRBD1	CSGGQGNTIYF	TGCAGCGGGGGACAGGGAAACACCATATATTTT
NA	TRBJ1-1	TRBV20-1	TRBD1	CSARAGQDTEAFF	TGCAGTGCTAGAGCCGGACAGGACACTGAAGCTTTCTTT
NA	TRBJ1-1	TRBV4-2	NA	CASSQAWSMNTEAFF	TGTGCCAGCAGCCAAGCGTGGAGTATGAACACTGAAGCTTTCTTT
NA	TRBJ1-1	TRBV11-2	NA	CASSLVGYDTEAFF	TGTGCCAGCAGCTTGGTAGGATATGACACTGAAGCTTTCTTT
many	TRBJ2-7	TRBV24-1	TRBD2	CATSDWRTSGYEQYF	TGTGCCACCAGTGATTGGCGGACTAGCGGCTACGAGCAGTACTTC
few	TRBJ2-6	TRBV28	TRBD1	CASSLGRTGNSGANVLTF	TGTGCCAGCAGTTTGGGGCGGACAGGGAACTCTGGGGCCAACGTCCTGACTTTC
NA	TRBJ2-4	TRBV29-1	NA	CSVEGGVKNIQYF	TGCAGCGTTGAAGGGGGGGTTAAAAACATTCAGTACTTC
few	TRBJ2-7	TRBV5-1	TRBD2	CASSLDLAGLSYEQYF	TGCGCCAGCAGCTTGGACTTAGCGGGCCTAAGCTACGAGCAGTACTTC
few	TRBJ1-1	TRBV30	NA	CAWNLRGVNTEAFF	TGTGCCTGGAATCTTAGGGGCGTGAACACTGAAGCTTTCTTT